A selection of T cell receptor beta chains follows, all from one sample in a study of regulatory T cells in long-lasting Graves disease. TCRdb reanalysed the multiplex PCR reads using MiXCR and keeps one entry per CDR3 protein. Of 560,000 or so distinct CDR3 sequences in the sample, 15% to 20% were seen once. This sample was also put to use in a study of T cells in Graves' hyperthyroidism and ophthalmopathy.

Sequencing was performed on peripheral blood mononuclear cells (PBMCs), taken at new diagnosis, from a patient treated with antithyroid drugs. Every receptor here comes from a young man with Graves disease. Both conserved end residues are part of each CDR3. The D gene is left open where the match is weak. Size is stated for part of the rows, as once, few or many counts, or as a class when the clone is expanded.

v_call: TRBV12-3/TRBV12-4; d_call: .; clone_size: .; j_call: TRBJ2-5; cdr3_nt: TGTGCCAGCAGTCCCCTGGCGGGGACCGGTACCCAGTACTTC; cdr3_aa: CASSPLAGTGTQYF
v_call: TRBV2; d_call: .; clone_size: .; j_call: TRBJ1-5; cdr3_nt: TGTGCCAGCAGTGAAAGGTCCGGGGTGGGCCAGCCCCAGCATTTT; cdr3_aa: CASSERSGVGQPQHF
v_call: TRBV18; d_call: TRBD1; clone_size: few; j_call: TRBJ1-2; cdr3_nt: TGTGCCAGCTCACCAGTAGAGACAGGGCTAAACTATGGCTACACCTTC; cdr3_aa: CASSPVETGLNYGYTF
v_call: TRBV30; d_call: .; clone_size: many; j_call: TRBJ1-1; cdr3_nt: TGTGCCTGGAGTGTACGGGCTACTGAAGCTTTCTTT; cdr3_aa: CAWSVRATEAFF
v_call: TRBV6-5; d_call: TRBD1; clone_size: .; j_call: TRBJ1-2; cdr3_nt: TGTGCCAGCAGTTACAACCGAGACAGGGACTATGGCTACACCTTC; cdr3_aa: CASSYNRDRDYGYTF
v_call: TRBV30; d_call: TRBD1; clone_size: few; j_call: TRBJ1-2; cdr3_nt: TGTGCCTGGGACAGGGCTAACTATGGCTACACCTTC; cdr3_aa: CAWDRANYGYTF
v_call: TRBV25-1; d_call: TRBD1; clone_size: .; j_call: TRBJ2-7; cdr3_nt: TGTGCCAGCAGAGGGGACAGCCCCGAGCAGTACTTC; cdr3_aa: CASRGDSPEQYF
v_call: TRBV2; d_call: TRBD1; clone_size: many; j_call: TRBJ2-2; cdr3_nt: TGTGCCAGCAGGGGAGCTCGGCAGGGGGCCACCGGGGAGCTGTTTTTT; cdr3_aa: CASRGARQGATGELFF
v_call: TRBV19; d_call: .; clone_size: .; j_call: TRBJ1-5; cdr3_nt: TGTGCCAGTAGTATGGGGGATAGCAATCAGCCCCAGCATTTT; cdr3_aa: CASSMGDSNQPQHF
v_call: TRBV10-3; d_call: .; clone_size: many; j_call: TRBJ1-2; cdr3_nt: TGTGCCATCAGATCCGTTGCGGGGGGAAAAGATGGCTACACCTTC; cdr3_aa: CAIRSVAGGKDGYTF
v_call: TRBV7-9; d_call: .; clone_size: .; j_call: TRBJ2-2; cdr3_nt: TGTGCCAGCAGCCGGATCGGGCTAGCTAACACCGGGGAGCTGTTTTTT; cdr3_aa: CASSRIGLANTGELFF
v_call: TRBV20-1; d_call: TRBD1; clone_size: .; j_call: TRBJ1-2; cdr3_nt: TGCAGTGTAGCGGGACAGCCCTATAACTATGGCTACACCTTC; cdr3_aa: CSVAGQPYNYGYTF
v_call: TRBV4-1; d_call: .; clone_size: few; j_call: TRBJ2-7; cdr3_nt: TGCGCCAGCAGCCAAGATCCAGGGTCGGGGGCTGTACACGAGCAGTACTTC; cdr3_aa: CASSQDPGSGAVHEQYF
v_call: TRBV19; d_call: .; clone_size: .; j_call: TRBJ1-1; cdr3_nt: TGTGCCAGTAGTATCTGGTGGGCGAACACTGAAGCTTTCTTT; cdr3_aa: CASSIWWANTEAFF
v_call: TRBV27; d_call: .; clone_size: few; j_call: TRBJ1-1; cdr3_nt: TGTGCCAGCAGTTCGTCTTCGGACCTTAACACTGAAGCTTTCTTT; cdr3_aa: CASSSSSDLNTEAFF
v_call: TRBV19; d_call: .; clone_size: .; j_call: TRBJ2-1; cdr3_nt: TGTGCCAGTAGTATCAGCGGGCCCTACAATGAGCAGTTCTTC; cdr3_aa: CASSISGPYNEQFF
v_call: TRBV7-2; d_call: .; clone_size: .; j_call: TRBJ1-6; cdr3_nt: TGTGCCAGCAGCTTAGCTCGGACAGTGAATTCACCCCTCCACTTT; cdr3_aa: CASSLARTVNSPLHF
v_call: TRBV20-1; d_call: .; clone_size: .; j_call: TRBJ2-7; cdr3_nt: TGCAGTGCTACCCTGACAGGACAGTCCTACGAGCAGTACTTC; cdr3_aa: CSATLTGQSYEQYF
v_call: TRBV6-2/TRBV6-3; d_call: .; clone_size: .; j_call: TRBJ2-7; cdr3_nt: TGTGCCAGCATGGTAGTCGGCAGGGCTACCGAGCAGTACTTC; cdr3_aa: CASMVVGRATEQYF
v_call: TRBV7-2; d_call: TRBD2; clone_size: .; j_call: TRBJ2-5; cdr3_nt: TGTGCCAGCAGCTTAGGTGTGGGACTAGCGGGAGTAGAGACCCAGTACTTC; cdr3_aa: CASSLGVGLAGVETQYF
v_call: TRBV6-1; d_call: .; clone_size: many; j_call: TRBJ1-5; cdr3_nt: TGTGCCAGCAGTGACGATCATAGCAATCAGCCCCAGCATTTT; cdr3_aa: CASSDDHSNQPQHF
v_call: TRBV6-1; d_call: .; clone_size: .; j_call: TRBJ1-2; cdr3_nt: TGTGCCAGCAGTGAATTCTGGGAAAACTATGGCTACACCTTC; cdr3_aa: CASSEFWENYGYTF
v_call: TRBV11-2; d_call: .; clone_size: many; j_call: TRBJ2-7; cdr3_nt: TGTGCCAGCAGCCCACTGGGGGACGAGCAGTACTTC; cdr3_aa: CASSPLGDEQYF
v_call: TRBV10-2; d_call: .; clone_size: .; j_call: TRBJ2-7; cdr3_nt: TGCGCCAGCGCTTGGGCCTCTTCGACCTACGAGCAGTACTTC; cdr3_aa: CASAWASSTYEQYF
v_call: TRBV6-1; d_call: TRBD1; clone_size: .; j_call: TRBJ1-3; cdr3_nt: TGTGCCAGCGCCCTAACCGGGACAGGCTCTGGAAACACCATATATTTT; cdr3_aa: CASALTGTGSGNTIYF
v_call: TRBV3-1; d_call: .; clone_size: many; j_call: TRBJ2-5; cdr3_nt: TGTGCCAGCAGCCAAGATACAAAGGGGCCCCAGTACTTC; cdr3_aa: CASSQDTKGPQYF
v_call: TRBV28; d_call: .; clone_size: few; j_call: TRBJ2-5; cdr3_nt: TGTGCCAGCAGCTTAGTGCGGGACTACCAAGAGACCCAGTACTTC; cdr3_aa: CASSLVRDYQETQYF
v_call: TRBV11-3; d_call: .; clone_size: many; j_call: TRBJ2-5; cdr3_nt: TGTGCCAGCAGCTTGAATATGGGTGAGACCCAGTACTTC; cdr3_aa: CASSLNMGETQYF
v_call: TRBV20-1; d_call: TRBD2; clone_size: many; j_call: TRBJ2-1; cdr3_nt: TGCAGTGCTAGAGTGACTAGCGGGAGGGCGTTCAATGAGCAGTTCTTC; cdr3_aa: CSARVTSGRAFNEQFF
v_call: TRBV9; d_call: .; clone_size: .; j_call: TRBJ1-1; cdr3_nt: TGTGCCAGCAGCCCACTGGACTCGAACACTGAAGCTTTCTTT; cdr3_aa: CASSPLDSNTEAFF
v_call: TRBV28; d_call: TRBD1; clone_size: few; j_call: TRBJ1-2; cdr3_nt: TGTGCCAGCAGGGTAACAGGGGGTGGGAGCTATGGCTACACCTTC; cdr3_aa: CASRVTGGGSYGYTF
v_call: TRBV9; d_call: .; clone_size: .; j_call: TRBJ2-6; cdr3_nt: TGTGCCAGCAGGAGAGGCACGGCGTCGGGGGCCAACGTCCTGACTTTC; cdr3_aa: CASRRGTASGANVLTF
v_call: TRBV5-1; d_call: .; clone_size: .; j_call: TRBJ1-4; cdr3_nt: TGCGCCAGCGGCCCGGGGAGGGTCGGTGAAAAACTGTTTTTT; cdr3_aa: CASGPGRVGEKLFF
v_call: TRBV20-1; d_call: .; clone_size: .; j_call: TRBJ2-6; cdr3_nt: TGCAGTGCTAGGGTCTCGGGGGCTGGGGCCAACGTCCTGACTTTC; cdr3_aa: CSARVSGAGANVLTF
v_call: TRBV9; d_call: TRBD2; clone_size: .; j_call: TRBJ2-1; cdr3_nt: TGTGCCAGCAGCCCCCCGACTAGCGGGAGGGGCAATGAGCAGTTCTTC; cdr3_aa: CASSPPTSGRGNEQFF
v_call: TRBV7-9; d_call: .; clone_size: .; j_call: TRBJ1-5; cdr3_nt: TGTGCCAGCAGTCCCCGGGAGTGCAATCAGCCCCAGCATTTT; cdr3_aa: CASSPRECNQPQHF
v_call: TRBV27; d_call: TRBD1; clone_size: .; j_call: TRBJ1-5; cdr3_nt: TGTGCCAGCAGTACCGGGACAGCCAGCAATCAGCCCCAGCATTTT; cdr3_aa: CASSTGTASNQPQHF
v_call: TRBV20-1; d_call: TRBD2; clone_size: many; j_call: TRBJ2-1; cdr3_nt: TGCAGTGCTGTTAGCGGGTCCTCCTACAATGAGCAGTTCTTC; cdr3_aa: CSAVSGSSYNEQFF
v_call: TRBV10-3; d_call: .; clone_size: many; j_call: TRBJ2-3; cdr3_nt: TGTGCCATCAGTGAGCAAAGTGATACGCAGTATTTT; cdr3_aa: CAISEQSDTQYF
v_call: TRBV12-3/TRBV12-4; d_call: .; clone_size: .; j_call: TRBJ2-1; cdr3_nt: TGTGCCAGCAGTTTACAGGGGGAGCGGGTCAATGAGCAGTTCTTC; cdr3_aa: CASSLQGERVNEQFF
v_call: TRBV20-1; d_call: .; clone_size: few; j_call: TRBJ1-2; cdr3_nt: TGCAGTGCTAGAGACCTTCGGAGGGGCGAAGGCTACACCTTC; cdr3_aa: CSARDLRRGEGYTF
v_call: TRBV9; d_call: .; clone_size: .; j_call: TRBJ2-5; cdr3_nt: TGTGCCAGCAGCCAATCGGAAGAGACCCAGTACTTC; cdr3_aa: CASSQSEETQYF